Following are 4 T cell receptor beta chains from one sample sequenced in a study of CD8+CD57+ T cells in acquired aplastic anemia. Patients included in sequencing had previously demonstrated CD8+CD57+ cell expansion by flow cytometry. Genomic DNA, the template, was used for profiling of the TCR beta VDJ and CDR3. MiXCR, run by TCRdb on the reads, gives a single entry per CDR3 protein. This table has just over 450,000 distinct CDR3 sequences, less than 35% appearing once. Sequenced: sorted CD4+, CD8+, or CD8+CD57+ T cells (not recorded which) from PBMCs. These receptor sequences come from a human donor with aplastic anemia.

As regards this clonotype: This clone may be a read error of a much larger clone one base away. V and J are TRBV9 and TRBJ2-5, with D possibly being TRBD1 (5 bases). This CDR3 contains 12 residues. CDR1 and CDR2 (germline): SGDLS, YYNGEE. The CDR3 nucleotides read TGTGCCAACAGCGTAACAGGCGAGACCCAGTACTTC. It translates to CANSVTGETQYF.

Regarding this clonotype: With a much larger clone just one base away, this may be a read error. The V gene is TRBV7-2, the J gene TRBJ1-3; D not certain. Germline V CDR1 and CDR2: SGHTA, FQGNSA. The CDR3 runs to 15 residues. The CDR3 sequence: CASSLGPAGGNAIYF. CDR3 sequence (DNA): TGTGCCAGCAGCCTAGGCCCGGCGGGAGGAAACGCCATATATTTT.

This clonotype has a count of ten or more. The chain employs TRBV20-1 and TRBJ2-7, with 10 bases lining up with TRBD2. Losses at the gene ends were 6 bases for V and 6 bases for J; bases not matched to a gene: 17. Germline assignment: CDR1 DFQATT and CDR2 SNEGSKA (reference sequence). CDR3 length equals 16 residues. CDR3 in DNA: TGCAGTGCCGCTCGGCTAGCGGGAGTTGTCATCGGCGAGCAGTACTTC. It is translated as CSAARLAGVVIGEQYF.

The V and J genes are TRBV5-5 and TRBJ1-1, with D perhaps matching TRBD1 (5 bases). Per the germline V gene, CDR1 is SGHKS and CDR2 is YYEKEE (reference sequence). CDR3 size: 15 residues. The V end was cut by 0 bases, the J end by 5 bases, with 14 bases between. The CDR3 coding sequence is TGTGCCAGCAGCTTGGCCTCCTCGGGGGAAACTGAAGCTTTCTTT. Protein product: CASSLASSGETEAFF.